Sequencing of this TCR beta chain was carried out in a study of cytomegalovirus exposure and HLA in healthy donors. General study findings and limits: Analyses of presence/absence relied on an assumption of roughly uniform sequencing depth across donors. The dataset shows that most TCR sequences were rare, while some public TCRs occurred in many donors. The study labeled more than 150 TCR beta chains cytomegalovirus-associated.

Each donor was healthy, and each was a bone marrow donor. In regard to this clone: No antigen is known for it.

The PCR made use of 60 Vbeta and 13 Jbeta primers. Sequencing used immunoSEQ multiplex PCR; TCRdb keeps in-frame clones, though not all of them. The listing contains about 110,000 clones. Trimming pared 8 bases from V and 8 bases from J, leaving 16 bases between. The CDR3 spans 12 residues. Germline assignment: CDR1 SQVTM and CDR2 ANQGSEA. This chain joins TRBV29-1 and TRBJ2-1; TRBD2 might be the D (5 bases). This TCR came from a middle-aged man in good health and CMV-seronegative. Material for sequencing was PBMCs. In DNA, the CDR3 is TGCAGCTCCGGGGTGATGCGGGATGAGCAGTTCTTC. Its translation is CSSGVMRDEQFF.